Below are 27 T cell receptor beta chains sequenced from a single sample in a study of control samples from healthy donors and cancer patients. The assay was immunoSEQ multiplex PCR, and TCRdb's table has in-frame clones only and misses some. The data contain under 200,000 clones, approximately 96% of them singletons. The sample consisted of blood. Receptor source: a woman in her forties in good health.

V usage is TRBV29-1 and J usage is TRBJ1-1; D not certain. The germline CDR1 and CDR2 sequences are SQVTM and ANQGSEA. This CDR3 is 14 amino acids long. Trimming shortened V by 4 bases and J by 3 bases, and 15 bases separated the two germline ends. The CDR3, as DNA: TGCAGCGTTGTAGTCGCCTACCTGCACACTGAAGCTTTCTTT. It codes for CSVVVAYLHTEAFF.

This chain joins TRBV19 and TRBJ1-1; maybe TRBD1 (5 bases). This CDR3 comprises 14 residues. In germline, CDR1 is LNHDA, CDR2 SQIVND (reference sequence). V was pared by 4 bases and J by 1 base, with 10 bases between. The CDR3 loop reads CASSTGTENTEAFF. The CDR3, as DNA: TGTGCCAGTAGTACCGGGACTGAGAACACTGAAGCTTTCTTT. Supplemented by reference TRBV19 and TRBJ1-1, the full variable domain reads DGGITQSPKYLFRKEGQNVTLSCEQNLNHDAMYWYRQDPGQGLRLIYYSQIVNDFQKGDIAEGYSVSREKKESFPLTVTSAQKNPTAFYLCASSTGTENTEAFFGQGTRLTVV.

The CDR3 DNA reads as TGTGCCAGCAGTTACTGGCGGCAGGGCAACTATGGCTACACCTTC. Protein product: CASSYWRQGNYGYTF. The V gene is TRBV6-2 or TRBV6-3, the J gene TRBJ1-2, with D maybe TRBD1 (5 bases). Germline CDR1 is MNHEY and CDR2 is SVGEGT. Trimming left V 1 base short and J 2 bases short, with 11 bases between. The CDR3 covers 15 residues.

This sequence joins TRBV11-2 and TRBJ2-7; D is uncertain. This CDR3 is built from 17 residues. In germline, CDR1 is SGHAT, CDR2 FQNNGV. V lost 0 bases to trimming and J lost 0 bases, with 15 bases between them. DNA for the CDR3: TGTGCCAGCAGCTTAGATCTAGTGAGCATGACCTCCTACGAGCAGTACTTC. This gives the protein CASSLDLVSMTSYEQYF.

The chain links TRBV9 to TRBJ2-5; D gene uncertain. V was trimmed by 0 bases and J by 1 base, leaving 7 bases between them. CDR1 is SGDLS, CDR2 YYNGEE, per germline. The CDR3 length is 14 residues. CDR3: CASSVGMSQETQYF. CDR3 nucleotides: TGTGCCAGCAGCGTAGGAATGTCCCAAGAGACCCAGTACTTC.

The chain joins TRBV10-3 to TRBJ2-5; tentatively, D is TRBD1 or TRBD2 (5 bases each). CDR3 length: 14 residues. The V end lost 0 bases, the J end lost 4 bases, and 9 bases lay between the germline ends. CDR1 ENHRY and CDR2 SYGVKD come from the germline V gene. CDR3 residues: CAISESGVRETQYF. The DNA of the CDR3 is TGTGCCATCAGTGAGTCGGGGGTAAGAGAGACCCAGTACTTC.

The chain recombines TRBV6-2 or TRBV6-3 with TRBJ2-7; D ambiguous. The CDR3 runs 11 residues. The V and J ends lost 2 bases and 5 bases respectively, with 4 bases between them. Looked up from germline, CDR1 is MNHEY and CDR2 is SVGEGT. The CDR3 coding sequence is TGTGCCAGCAGTTACCCACACGAGCAGTACTTC. This encodes CASSYPHEQYF.

This clone showed up just once. This chain links TRBV5-1 with TRBJ2-6; a weak D match, TRBD1 (5 bases). Germline CDR1 reads SGHRS; CDR2 reads YFSETQ. The CDR3 sequence is 15 residues long. The germline V and J ends were trimmed by 2 bases and 0 bases, with 6 bases remaining between them. In DNA form, the CDR3 reads TGCGCCAGCAGCTTAACAGGCTCTGGGGCCAACGTCCTGACTTTC. Translation: CASSLTGSGANVLTF.

The chain carries TRBV7-2 and TRBJ2-5; 9 bases are a match to TRBD2. V was pared by 0 bases and J by 5 bases, with 7 bases of the junction left unmatched. Germline CDR1 SGHTA, CDR2 FQGNSA. The CDR3 covers 16 residues. CDR3 protein: CASSLALGLAGETQYF. DNA of the CDR3: TGTGCCAGCAGCTTAGCGTTGGGACTAGCCGGTGAGACCCAGTACTTC.

V and J are TRBV20-1 and TRBJ1-1; no definite D call. From germline, CDR1 is DFQATT and CDR2 SNEGSKA (reference sequence). V lost 5 bases to trimming and J lost 1 base, with 5 bases between them. The CDR3 totals 11 residues. CDR3 amino acids: CSAPGNTEAFF. In DNA form, the CDR3 reads TGCAGTGCTCCAGGGAACACTGAAGCTTTCTTT.

The chain carries TRBV7-6 and TRBJ2-7, with TRBD1 identical over 8 bases. The trim removed 5 bases at V and 2 bases at J, leaving 5 bases unmatched. The germline V gene encodes CDR1 SGHVS and CDR2 FNYEAQ. The CDR3 sequence is 14 residues long. CDR3 loop: CASSQRQGPYEQYF. The CDR3 DNA follows: TGTGCCAGCAGCCAAAGACAGGGGCCCTACGAGCAGTACTTC. The variable domain in full, completed from reference TRBV7-6 and TRBJ2-7, reads GAGVSQSPRYKVTKRGQDVALRCDPISGHVSLYWYRQALGQGPEFLTYFNYEAQQDKSGLPNDRFSAERPEGSISTLTIQRTEQRDSAMYRCASSQRQGPYEQYFGPGTRLTVT.

The sample holds one count of this clone. This sequence joins TRBV7-7 and TRBJ1-1; a possible D gene is TRBD1 (6 bases). Germline lookup yields CDR1 SSHAT and CDR2 FNYEAQ (reference sequence). Trimming shortened V by 5 bases and J by 1 base, and 8 bases separated the two germline ends. There are 13 residues in the CDR3. CDR3 DNA: TGTGCCAGCAGCGCAGGGGAGAACACTGAAGCTTTCTTT. It translates to CASSAGENTEAFF.

This clone appeared once. This sequence joins TRBV5-4 and TRBJ1-2, with D possibly matching TRBD1 (5 bases). CDR3 length: 17 residues. The V and J ends lost 4 bases and 1 base respectively, with 20 bases between them. CDR1 and CDR2 from the germline V gene are SGHNT and YYREEE (reference sequence). The CDR3 is CASSPGGGAKLNYGYTF. CDR3 DNA: TGTGCCAGCAGCCCCGGTGGAGGGGCGAAACTTAACTATGGCTACACCTTC.

The V gene is TRBV30, the J gene TRBJ1-1; D call uncertain. CDR1 and CDR2 (germline): GTSNPN, SVGIG (reference sequence). V was cut by 0 bases and J by 5 bases, with 10 bases left in between. This CDR3 is built from 13 residues. The CDR3 sequence: CAWSVSGKTEAFF. The CDR3 coding sequence is TGTGCCTGGAGTGTTTCCGGGAAGACTGAAGCTTTCTTT.

This rearrangement joins TRBV11-3 to TRBJ2-3; 11 bases map to TRBD2. Trimming removed 5 bases from V and 1 base from J; junction bases left unmatched: 5. Germline CDR1 is SGHNT and CDR2 is YENEEA. The CDR3 extends over 16 amino acids. CDR3 sequence: CASSLLAGGGTDTQYF. The CDR3 DNA is TGTGCCAGCAGCCTCCTAGCGGGAGGAGGCACAGATACGCAGTATTTT.

The chain links TRBV4-1 to TRBJ1-5; TRBD1 is a possible D gene (6 bases). Germline values: CDR1 MGHRA, CDR2 YSYEKL. The CDR3 consists of 15 residues. The germline V and J ends were trimmed by 0 bases and 5 bases, with 11 bases remaining between them. CDR3 nucleotides: TGCGCCAGCAGCCAAGAACCCAGGGGCGATCAGCCCCAGCATTTT. This translates into CASSQEPRGDQPQHF.

The gene calls are TRBV7-2 and TRBJ1-2; D is unclear. The length of the CDR3 is 15 residues. Per the germline V gene, CDR1 is SGHTA and CDR2 is FQGNSA. Between the trimmed V and J ends, which lost 4 bases and 4 bases, there was a span of 16 bases. CDR3 nucleotide sequence: TGTGCCAGCAGCTCACAGACAACTACCTCCTATGGCTACACCTTC. This gives the protein CASSSQTTTSYGYTF.

The chain uses TRBV19 and TRBJ1-3; unclear D gene. V dropped 0 bases and J dropped 3 bases, with 15 bases sitting between them. CDR3 length: 17 residues. The germline gives CDR1 LNHDA, CDR2 SQIVND (reference sequence). CDR3 in DNA: TGTGCCAGTAGTATAGAATCAGGCGCTCCGGATGGAAACACCATATATTTT. It codes for CASSIESGAPDGNTIYF.

The chain combines TRBV18 with TRBJ2-5; 12 bases align to TRBD1. Germline loops: CDR1 KGHSH, CDR2 LQKENI. The CDR3 has 18 amino acids. V shed 3 bases and J 4 bases; nucleotides not matched to a gene: 12. The CDR3 is CASSPIGPGTGGAETQYF. The CDR3 bases are TGTGCCAGCTCACCTATCGGCCCCGGGACAGGGGGCGCAGAGACCCAGTACTTC.

The gene calls are TRBV10-3 and TRBJ1-6; D gene unclear. Germline V gene sequence: CDR1 ENHRY, CDR2 SYGVKD. This CDR3 comprises 15 residues. The V and J ends lost 0 bases and 10 bases respectively, with 13 bases between them. CDR3 nucleotide sequence: TGTGCCATCAGTGAGTCCCGCGAGGTCGACTCACCCCTCCACTTT. It translates to CAISESREVDSPLHF.

The count of this clone is one. The chain links TRBV7-9 to TRBJ2-3; perhaps TRBD2 as D (6 bases). From germline, CDR1 is SEHNR and CDR2 FQNEAQ (reference sequence). CDR3 size: 17 residues. V was cut by 3 bases and J by 3 bases, with 19 bases left in between. The CDR3 here is CASSFIGREPMTDTQYF. As DNA, the CDR3 is TGTGCCAGCAGCTTTATAGGGCGGGAACCTATGACAGATACGCAGTATTTT.

The chain employs TRBV6-5 and TRBJ1-2; no clear D gene. V shed 0 bases and J shed 6 bases, with 17 bases lying between them. This CDR3 contains 16 residues. Germline loops: CDR1 MNHEY, CDR2 SVGAGI. In DNA, the CDR3 is TGTGCCAGCAGTTACTCGCGCAGGCTCGTGAACGATGGCTACACCTTC. It specifies CASSYSRRLVNDGYTF.

The rearrangement joins TRBV3-1 (or the pseudogene TRBV3-2) to TRBJ2-1; D uncertain. The germline V and J ends were trimmed by 0 bases and 12 bases, with 15 bases remaining between them. Germline CDR1 and CDR2: LGHDT and YNNKEL (reference sequence). The CDR3 runs to 14 residues. CDR3: CASSQDTLRSVQFF. CDR3 DNA: TGTGCCAGCAGCCAAGACACCCTCCGCTCCGTGCAGTTCTTC.

The rearrangement links TRBV2 to TRBJ1-2; 11 bases are shared with TRBD1. The CDR3 loop spans 16 amino acids. V was pared by 5 bases and J by 3 bases, with 8 bases of the junction left unmatched. The germline CDR1 and CDR2 sequences are SNHLY and FYNNEI. CDR3 coding DNA: TGTGCCAGCAGTTACGAAAGGGGACAGGGGGACTATGGCTACACCTTC. This translates into CASSYERGQGDYGYTF.

The rearrangement joins TRBV19 to TRBJ2-7; D not certain. There are 12 residues in the CDR3. Germline CDR1 is LNHDA and CDR2 is SQIVND (reference sequence). Trimming pared 5 bases from V and 1 base from J, leaving 6 bases between. Written as DNA, the CDR3 is TGTGCCAGTAGTGCCCAATCCTACGAGCAGTACTTC. Protein: CASSAQSYEQYF.

The V and J genes are TRBV2 and TRBJ1-5, with 9 bases fitting TRBD1. Per germline, CDR1 SNHLY and CDR2 FYNNEI. V was clipped by 4 bases and J by 10 bases; unmatched bases: 11. This CDR3 has 15 amino acids. For the CDR3, the DNA is TGTGCCAGCAGTGGGGAACCGGGACAGGGAAAACCCCAGCATTTT. Its protein product is CASSGEPGQGKPQHF.

The J gene is TRBJ2-7, the V gene TRBV6-6, with a weak D call TRBD1 (6 bases). Per the germline V gene, CDR1 is MNHNY and CDR2 is SVGAGI (reference sequence). Trimming stripped 5 bases from V and 5 bases from J, with 16 bases between. The CDR3 contains 14 residues. Here the CDR3 reads CASSPPGRGDEQYF. As DNA, the CDR3 is TGTGCCAGCAGTCCCCCGGGCAGGGGCGACGAGCAGTACTTC.